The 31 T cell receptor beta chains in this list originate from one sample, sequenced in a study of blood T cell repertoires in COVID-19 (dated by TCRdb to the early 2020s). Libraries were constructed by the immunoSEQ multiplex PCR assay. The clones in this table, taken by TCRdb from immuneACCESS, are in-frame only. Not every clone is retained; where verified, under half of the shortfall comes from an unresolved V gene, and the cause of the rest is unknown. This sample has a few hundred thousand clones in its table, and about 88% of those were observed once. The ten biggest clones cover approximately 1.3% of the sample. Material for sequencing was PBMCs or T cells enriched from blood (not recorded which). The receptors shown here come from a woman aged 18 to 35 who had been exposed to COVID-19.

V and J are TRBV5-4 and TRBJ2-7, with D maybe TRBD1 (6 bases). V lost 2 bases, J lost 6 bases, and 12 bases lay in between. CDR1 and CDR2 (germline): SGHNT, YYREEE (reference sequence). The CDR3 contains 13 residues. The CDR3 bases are TGTGCCAGCAGCTTTTCAGGGGATCGCGAGCAGTACTTC. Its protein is CASSFSGDREQYF.

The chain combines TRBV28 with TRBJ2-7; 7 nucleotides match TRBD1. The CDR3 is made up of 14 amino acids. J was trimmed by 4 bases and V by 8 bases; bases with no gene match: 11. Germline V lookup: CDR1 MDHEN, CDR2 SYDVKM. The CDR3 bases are TGTGCCAGCCGAGACGTGGGACAGTTGTACGAGCAGTACTTC. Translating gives CASRDVGQLYEQYF.

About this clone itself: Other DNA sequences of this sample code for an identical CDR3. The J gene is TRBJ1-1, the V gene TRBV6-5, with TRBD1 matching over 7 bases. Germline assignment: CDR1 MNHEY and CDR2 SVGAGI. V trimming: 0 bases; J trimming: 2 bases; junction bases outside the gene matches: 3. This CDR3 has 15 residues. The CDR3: CASSYSTGSNTEAFF. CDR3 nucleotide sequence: TGTGCCAGCAGTTACTCGACAGGGTCTAACACTGAAGCTTTCTTT.

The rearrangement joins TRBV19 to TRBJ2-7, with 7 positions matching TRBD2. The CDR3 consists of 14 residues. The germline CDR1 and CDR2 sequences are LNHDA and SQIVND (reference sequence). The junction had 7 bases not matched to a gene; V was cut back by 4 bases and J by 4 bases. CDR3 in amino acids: CASSTASGSYEQYF. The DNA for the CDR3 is TGTGCCAGTAGTACGGCTAGCGGTTCATACGAGCAGTACTTC.

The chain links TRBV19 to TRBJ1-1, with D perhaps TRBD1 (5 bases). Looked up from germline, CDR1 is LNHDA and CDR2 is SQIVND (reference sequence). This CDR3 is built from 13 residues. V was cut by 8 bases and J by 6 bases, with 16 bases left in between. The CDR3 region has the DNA TGTGCCAGTGTTATAGGGGCGGGAGCTGAAGCTTTCTTT. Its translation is CASVIGAGAEAFF.

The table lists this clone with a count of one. CDR3 DNA sequence: TGTGCCAGCAGCGGGAGCCTACTAACTAATGAAAAACTGTTTTTT. It is translated as CASSGSLLTNEKLFF. The chain joins TRBV7-9 to TRBJ1-4; D is uncertain. Germline values: CDR1 SEHNR, CDR2 FQNEAQ (reference sequence). V was trimmed by 5 bases and J by 1 base, leaving 11 bases between them. This CDR3 is built from 15 residues.

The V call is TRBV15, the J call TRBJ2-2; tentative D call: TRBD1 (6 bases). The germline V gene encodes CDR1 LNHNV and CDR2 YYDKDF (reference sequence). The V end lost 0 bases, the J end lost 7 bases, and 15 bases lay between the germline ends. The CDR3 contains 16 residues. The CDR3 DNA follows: TGTGCCACCAGCAGAGATCCCCCCGAAGGGGGCGGGGAGCTGTTTTTT. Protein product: CATSRDPPEGGGELFF.

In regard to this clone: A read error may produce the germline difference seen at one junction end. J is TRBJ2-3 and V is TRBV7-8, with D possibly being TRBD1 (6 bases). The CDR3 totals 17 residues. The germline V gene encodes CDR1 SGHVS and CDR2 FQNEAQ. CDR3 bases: TGTGCCAGCAGCTTAGCGGGGGCGACTGAGCACCAAACCACGCAACCCTTT. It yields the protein CASSLAGATEHQTTQPF. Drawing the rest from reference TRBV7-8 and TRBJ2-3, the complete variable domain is GAGVSQSPRYKVAKRGQDVALRCDPISGHVSLFWYQQALGQGPEFLTYFQNEAQLDKSGLPSDRFFAERPEGSVSTLKIQRTQQEDSAVYLCASSLAGATEHQTTQPFGPGTRLTVL.

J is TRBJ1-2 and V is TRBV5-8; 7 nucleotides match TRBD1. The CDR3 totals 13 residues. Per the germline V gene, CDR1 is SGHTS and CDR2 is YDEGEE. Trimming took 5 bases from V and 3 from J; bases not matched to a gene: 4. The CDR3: CASRTGIYYGYTF. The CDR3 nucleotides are TGTGCCAGCAGGACAGGGATCTACTATGGCTACACCTTC.

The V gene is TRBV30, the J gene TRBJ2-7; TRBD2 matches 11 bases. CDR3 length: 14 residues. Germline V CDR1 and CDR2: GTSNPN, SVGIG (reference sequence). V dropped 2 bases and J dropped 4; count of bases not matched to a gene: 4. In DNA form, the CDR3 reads TGTGCCTGGAGTATTAGGACTAGCGGGTACGAGCAGTACTTC. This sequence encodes CAWSIRTSGYEQYF.

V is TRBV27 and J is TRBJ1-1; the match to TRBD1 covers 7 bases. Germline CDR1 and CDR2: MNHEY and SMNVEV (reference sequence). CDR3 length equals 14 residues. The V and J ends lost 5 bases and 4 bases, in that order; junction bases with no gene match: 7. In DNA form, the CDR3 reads TGTGCCAGCAGTCTCACAGGGGCGATCACTGAAGCTTTCTTT. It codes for CASSLTGAITEAFF.

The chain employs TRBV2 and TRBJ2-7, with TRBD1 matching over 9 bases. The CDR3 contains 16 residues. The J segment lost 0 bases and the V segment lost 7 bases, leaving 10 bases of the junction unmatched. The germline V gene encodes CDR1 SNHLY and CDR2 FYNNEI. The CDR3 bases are TGTGCCAGCACCACCGGGACAGGGACAACCTCCTACGAGCAGTACTTC. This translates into CASTTGTGTTSYEQYF.

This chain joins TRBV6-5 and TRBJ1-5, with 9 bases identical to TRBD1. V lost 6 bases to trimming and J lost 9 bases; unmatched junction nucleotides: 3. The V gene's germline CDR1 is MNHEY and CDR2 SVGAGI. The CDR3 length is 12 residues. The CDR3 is CASRPDRGPQHF. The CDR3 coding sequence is TGTGCCAGCAGACCGGACAGGGGGCCCCAGCATTTT.

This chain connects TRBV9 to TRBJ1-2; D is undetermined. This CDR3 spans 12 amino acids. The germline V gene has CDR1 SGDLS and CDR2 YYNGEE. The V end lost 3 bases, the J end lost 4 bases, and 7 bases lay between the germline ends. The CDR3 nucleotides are TGTGCCAGCAGCGCAGGAACCTATGGCTACACCTTC. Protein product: CASSAGTYGYTF.

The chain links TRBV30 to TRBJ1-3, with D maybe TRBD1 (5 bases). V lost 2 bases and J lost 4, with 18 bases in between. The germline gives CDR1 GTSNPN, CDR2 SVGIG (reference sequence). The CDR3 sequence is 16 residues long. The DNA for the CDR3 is TGTGCCTGGAGTCCTACAGGACGCCTCGGGGGAAACACCATATATTTT. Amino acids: CAWSPTGRLGGNTIYF.

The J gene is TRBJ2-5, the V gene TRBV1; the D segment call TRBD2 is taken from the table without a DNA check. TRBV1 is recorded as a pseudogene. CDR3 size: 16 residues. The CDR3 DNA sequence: TGCACCAGCAGCCAAGATGAATTAGCGGGGGGGGCCCCCCGGGACTTC. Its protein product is CTSSQDELAGGAPRDF.

CDR3 sequence: CATSRDHSGGLLLNTEAFF. CDR3 sequence (DNA): TGTGCCACCAGCAGAGATCATTCAGGGGGACTCCTTTTGAACACTGAAGCTTTCTTT. V is TRBV15 and J is TRBJ1-1; 7 bases match TRBD1. CDR1 is LNHNV and CDR2 is YYDKDF in the germline V gene (reference sequence). J gave up 0 bases and V 0 bases, and 13 bases lay outside the gene matches. This CDR3 comprises 19 residues.

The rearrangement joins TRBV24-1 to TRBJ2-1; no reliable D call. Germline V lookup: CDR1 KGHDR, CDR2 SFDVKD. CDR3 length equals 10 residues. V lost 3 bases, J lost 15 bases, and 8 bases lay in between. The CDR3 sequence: CATSDPLLFF. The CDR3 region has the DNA TGTGCCACCAGTGATCCACTTCTGTTCTTC.

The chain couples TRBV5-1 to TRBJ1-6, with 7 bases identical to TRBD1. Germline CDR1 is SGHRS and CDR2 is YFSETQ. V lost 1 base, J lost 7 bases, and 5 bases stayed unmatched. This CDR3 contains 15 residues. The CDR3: CASSLSRGTNSPLHF. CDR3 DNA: TGCGCCAGCAGCTTGTCCAGGGGGACCAATTCACCCCTCCACTTT.

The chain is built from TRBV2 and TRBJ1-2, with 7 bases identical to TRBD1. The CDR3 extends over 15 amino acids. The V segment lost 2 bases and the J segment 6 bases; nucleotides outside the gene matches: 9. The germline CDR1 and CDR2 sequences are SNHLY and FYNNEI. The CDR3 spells CASSERAQGMNGYTF. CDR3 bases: TGTGCCAGCAGTGAAAGGGCACAGGGGATGAATGGCTACACCTTC.

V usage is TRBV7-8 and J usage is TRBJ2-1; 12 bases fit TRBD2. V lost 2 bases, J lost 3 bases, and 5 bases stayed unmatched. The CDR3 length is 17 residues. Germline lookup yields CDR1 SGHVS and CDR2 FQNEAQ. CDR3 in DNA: TGTGCCAGCAGCTTATCTGGGACTAGCGGGTACTACAATGAGCAGTTCTTC. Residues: CASSLSGTSGYYNEQFF.

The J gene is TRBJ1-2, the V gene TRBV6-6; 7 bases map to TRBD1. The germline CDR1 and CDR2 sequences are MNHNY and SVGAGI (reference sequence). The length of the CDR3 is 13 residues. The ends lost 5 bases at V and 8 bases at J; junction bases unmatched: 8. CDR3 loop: CASSIGQVQGYTF. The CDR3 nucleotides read TGTGCCAGCAGTATCGGACAGGTGCAAGGCTACACCTTC.

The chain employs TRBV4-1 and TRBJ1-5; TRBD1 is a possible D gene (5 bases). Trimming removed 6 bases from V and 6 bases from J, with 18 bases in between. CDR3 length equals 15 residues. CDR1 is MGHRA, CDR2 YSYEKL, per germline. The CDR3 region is CASSPRIGVGQPQHF. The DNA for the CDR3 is TGCGCCAGCAGTCCAAGAATAGGGGTGGGTCAGCCCCAGCATTTT.

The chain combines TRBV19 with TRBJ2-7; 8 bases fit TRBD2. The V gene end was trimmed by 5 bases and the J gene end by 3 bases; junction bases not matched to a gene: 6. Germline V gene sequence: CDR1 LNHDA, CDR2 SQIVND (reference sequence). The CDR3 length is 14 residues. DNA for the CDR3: TGTGCCAGTAGTCCGGGGGGGGTACGCTACGAGCAGTACTTC. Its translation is CASSPGGVRYEQYF. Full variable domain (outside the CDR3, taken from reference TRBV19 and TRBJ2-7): DGGITQSPKYLFRKEGQNVTLSCEQNLNHDAMYWYRQDPGQGLRLIYYSQIVNDFQKGDIAEGYSVSREKKESFPLTVTSAQKNPTAFYLCASSPGGVRYEQYFGPGTRLTVT.

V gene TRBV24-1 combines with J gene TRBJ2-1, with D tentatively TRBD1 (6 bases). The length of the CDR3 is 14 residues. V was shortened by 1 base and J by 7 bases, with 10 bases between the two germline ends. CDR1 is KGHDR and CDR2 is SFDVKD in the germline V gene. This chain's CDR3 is CATSDFSRGNEQFF. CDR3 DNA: TGTGCCACCAGTGATTTTTCCAGGGGAAATGAGCAGTTCTTC.

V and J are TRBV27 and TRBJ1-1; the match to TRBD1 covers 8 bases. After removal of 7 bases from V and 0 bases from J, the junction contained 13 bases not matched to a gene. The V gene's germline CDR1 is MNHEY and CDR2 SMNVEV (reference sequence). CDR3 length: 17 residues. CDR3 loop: CASITTGTGFLNTEAFF. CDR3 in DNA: TGTGCCAGCATAACTACCGGGACAGGTTTTTTGAACACTGAAGCTTTCTTT.

In DNA, the CDR3 is TGTGCCAGCAGCACAGGGGCAGATACGCAGTATTTT. Encoded protein: CASSTGADTQYF. The chain links TRBV11-2 to TRBJ2-3, with 7 positions matching TRBD1. Germline CDR1 SGHAT, CDR2 FQNNGV. The CDR3 is made up of 12 amino acids. Trimming cost V 5 bases and J 4 bases; bases outside gene matches: 0.

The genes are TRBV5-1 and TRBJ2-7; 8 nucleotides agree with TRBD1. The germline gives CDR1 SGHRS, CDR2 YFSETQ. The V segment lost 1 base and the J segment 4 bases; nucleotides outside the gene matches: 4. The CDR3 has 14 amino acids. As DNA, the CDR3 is TGCGCCAGCAGCTTGAGACAGGGGAGGTACGAGCAGTACTTC. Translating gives CASSLRQGRYEQYF.

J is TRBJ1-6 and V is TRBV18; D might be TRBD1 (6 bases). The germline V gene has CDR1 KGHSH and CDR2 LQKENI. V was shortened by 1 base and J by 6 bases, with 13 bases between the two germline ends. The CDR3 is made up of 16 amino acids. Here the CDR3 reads CASSPRQGSGNSPLHF. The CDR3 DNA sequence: TGTGCCAGCTCACCACGCCAGGGGAGTGGTAATTCACCCCTCCACTTT.

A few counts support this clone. The CDR3 is CAWSVLAGGPPYEQYF. CDR3 in DNA: TGTGCCTGGAGTGTACTAGCGGGGGGGCCCCCCTACGAGCAGTACTTC. The chain recombines TRBV30 with TRBJ2-7, with TRBD2 matching 13 bases. This CDR3 is 16 amino acids long. V was clipped by 0 bases and J by 2 bases; unmatched bases: 4. The germline gives CDR1 GTSNPN, CDR2 SVGIG (reference sequence).

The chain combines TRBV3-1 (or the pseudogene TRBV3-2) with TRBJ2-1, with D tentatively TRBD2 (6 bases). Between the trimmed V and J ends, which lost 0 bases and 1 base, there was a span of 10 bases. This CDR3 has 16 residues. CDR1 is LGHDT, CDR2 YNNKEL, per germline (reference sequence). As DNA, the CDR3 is TGTGCCAGCAGCCAAGAATGGCGGGATTCCTACAATGAGCAGTTCTTC. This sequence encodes CASSQEWRDSYNEQFF.